Detailed here is one TCR beta chain. As yet, its antigen is unknown. This sample stems from a study of blood T cells in healthy people across ages. Findings and limits, study-wide: Since the PBMCs were unsorted, naive and antigen-experienced cells could not be conclusively compared.

A J-beta primer mix and a sample-barcoded 5' primer were used in a second PCR of roughly 7 to 12 cycles. TCRdb reprocessed the 5' RACE reads with MiXCR, giving one entry per CDR3 protein. The sample contains fewer than 650,000 distinct CDR3 sequences, 25% to 35% of which appear only once. The CDR3 is 15 residues long. V dropped 5 bases and J dropped 4 bases, with 15 bases sitting between them. Looked up from germline, CDR1 is DFQATT and CDR2 is SNEGSKA (reference sequence). A further study also used this sample, focusing on T cells of mothers and their children. That paper notes: Each mother gave over 9 million TCR beta CDR3 reads; each child, about 3 million. Slightly higher overlap, not significant, was seen in related mother-child pairs than in unrelated pairs.

The sequence derives from a boy between 2 and 10 years old in good health. The chain employs TRBV20-1 and TRBJ2-6, with D perhaps matching TRBD1 (5 bases). The source material was blood. CDR3 amino acids: CSAPQGNSGANVLTF. For the CDR3, the DNA is TGCAGTGCTCCCCAGGGAAATTCGGGGGCCAACGTCCTGACTTTC.